This T cell receptor beta chain was identified during a study of molecular identifiers for immune sequencing clone quantification (dated by TCRdb to between 2018 and 2020). With regard to the full study: For a replicate experiment, RNA from roughly 21,000 or 96,000 naive CD8 T cells was divided into five aliquots, and four of the five aliquots were sequenced. This methods study used CD8 T cells to benchmark TCR RNA copy counting and molecular-identifier clustering-based TCR repertoire sequencing (MIDCIRS).

This clonotype came up many times. Its antigen target is currently unknown. Qualities for individual bases were not recorded, and no much larger clone is one base off. Libraries were constructed by PCR. These reads were obtained on an Illumina HiSeq 4000. Bulk TCR libraries were made following a previously described method, with the TCR primers given in Table S5. The Qiagen AllPrep DNA/RNA kit was used to purify total RNA. Before analysis, reads from multiple sequencing runs of the same library were pooled. Under the source paper's analysis protocol: Reads were retained only if their TCR constant sequence matched exactly, and those retained reads were trimmed to 150 nt and grouped according to their 12-nt molecular barcodes. Reads inside each barcode group were sub-clustered using a 15% Levenshtein threshold, and a quality-weighted consensus sequence was constructed for each RNA molecule. Non-functional sequences were filtered out, along with any lower-count sequence sitting one edit away from another sequence. Barcode sub-clusters with fewer than 20% of the maximum read count were removed, based on fitting two negative binomial distributions. Clones were called with MiXCR by TCRdb after fastp trimmed the public reads at Q25, and only in-frame beta chains were retained. For every CDR3 protein sequence, its rows merge into one entry that carries the most common genes and DNA. TCRdb's processing, not the study's, gives the V and J calls here. The table for this sample lists over 600,000 distinct CDR3 sequences; 15% to 20% of them were counted only once. The top ten hold 0.7% to 1% of the sample.

Study-wide findings and limitations: The naive libraries included spiked-in Jurkat TCR RNA (around 9 copies' worth), and this RNA is not part of the donor repertoire. Modeling indicated approximately 3.1 TCR RNA copies recovered per cell, compared with around 10 by digital PCR, which implies a capture efficiency of 25% to 35%. A single cell's worth of spiked-in Jurkat TCR RNA was reported detectable even among one million naive CD8 T cells. When barcode sub-clustering was not used, chimeric consensus sequences inflated TCR diversity, with chimeras reaching as high as 47%. Highly expanded clone sizes could be underestimated if identical TCR molecules share a barcode. In CMV-specific effector cells, over 97% of molecules were held by clones above 20 RNA copies, whereas under 1% of molecules were held by such clones in naive cells.

There are 13 amino acids in the CDR3, from cysteine to phenylalanine inclusive. The kept DNA is CDR3 alone, 39 bases in frame from the first base. Looking up the germline V gene (reference sequence) yields CDR1 DFQATT and CDR2 SNEGSKA. Trimming at the junction amounts to 3 bases on V and 2 bases on J, and the germline ends lie 11 bases apart. Libraries of naive CD8 T cells were built from anywhere between about 18,000 and 1,000,000 sorted cells, with 10%, 30% or 50% of the purified RNA used. On a BD FACSAria II, naive CD8 T cells were FACS-sorted as CD8+CD4-CCR7+CD45RA+ and collected into RLT Plus buffer. To test detection sensitivity, Jurkat RNA equal to around 11 TCR copies was added to samples of about 20,000-1,100,000 naive CD8 T cells. Enrichment of CD8 T cells was done with RosetteSep CD8+ T Cell Enrichment Cocktail plus Ficoll-Paque, and ACK red cell lysis came afterward.

The chain is made from TRBV20-1 and TRBJ2-7; the D call is possibly TRBD1 or TRBD2, each sharing 5 bases. The sequencing sample was made of naive CD8+ T cells from blood, with Jurkat cell RNA spiked in. This sample's cell subset or site label indicates: FACS-sorted CD8+CD4-CCR7+CD45RA+ naive T cells. The source of this sequence is a human donor in good health. Some libraries in this study had Jurkat cell RNA spiked in. The DNA reads as follows: TGCAGTGCTAGTTCCGGGACGACCTACGAGCAGTACTTC. It encodes CSASSGTTYEQYF.